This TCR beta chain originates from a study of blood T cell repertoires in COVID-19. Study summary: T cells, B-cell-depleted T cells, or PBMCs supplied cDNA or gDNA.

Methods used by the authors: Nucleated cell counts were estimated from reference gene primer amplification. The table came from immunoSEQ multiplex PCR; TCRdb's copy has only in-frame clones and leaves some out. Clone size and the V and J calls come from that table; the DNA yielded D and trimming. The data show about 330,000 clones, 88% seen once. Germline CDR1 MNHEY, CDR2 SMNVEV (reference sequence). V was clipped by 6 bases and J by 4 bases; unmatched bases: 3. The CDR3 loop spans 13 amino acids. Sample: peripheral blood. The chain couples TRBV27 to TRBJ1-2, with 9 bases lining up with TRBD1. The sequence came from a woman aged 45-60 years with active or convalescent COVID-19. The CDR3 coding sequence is TGTGCCAGCAGGGGGACAGGGTCCTATGGCTACACCTTC. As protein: CASRGTGSYGYTF.